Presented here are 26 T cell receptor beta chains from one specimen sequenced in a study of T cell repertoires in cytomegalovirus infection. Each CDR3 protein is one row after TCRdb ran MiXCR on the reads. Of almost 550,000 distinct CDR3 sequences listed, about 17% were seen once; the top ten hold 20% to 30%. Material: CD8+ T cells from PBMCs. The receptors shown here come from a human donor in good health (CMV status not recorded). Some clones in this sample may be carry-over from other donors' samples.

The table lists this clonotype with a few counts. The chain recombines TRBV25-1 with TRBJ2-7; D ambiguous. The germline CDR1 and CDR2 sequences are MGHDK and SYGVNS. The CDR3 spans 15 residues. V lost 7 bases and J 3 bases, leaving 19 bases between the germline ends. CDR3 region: CASTPHRNAHYEQYF. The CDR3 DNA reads TGTGCCAGCACCCCCCATAGAAATGCCCACTACGAGCAGTACTTC.

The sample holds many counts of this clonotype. CDR3 protein: CASSYPGGDEQFF. For the CDR3, the DNA is TGTGCCAGCAGTTACCCAGGGGGGGACGAGCAGTTCTTC. V gene TRBV6-5 combines with J gene TRBJ2-1; D is perhaps TRBD1 or TRBD2 (7 bases each). The CDR3 is made up of 13 amino acids. Looked up from germline, CDR1 is MNHEY and CDR2 is SVGAGI. Deletions cut 2 bases from V and 10 bases from J, with 12 bases between.

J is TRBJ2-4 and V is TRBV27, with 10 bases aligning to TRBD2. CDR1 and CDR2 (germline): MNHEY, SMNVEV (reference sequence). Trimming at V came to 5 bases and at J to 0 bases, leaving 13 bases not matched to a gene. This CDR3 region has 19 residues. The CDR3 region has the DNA TGTGCCAGCAGTCCCGACTTCACAAGACTAGCGGGAGCCAAAAACATTCAGTACTTC. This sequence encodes CASSPDFTRLAGAKNIQYF.

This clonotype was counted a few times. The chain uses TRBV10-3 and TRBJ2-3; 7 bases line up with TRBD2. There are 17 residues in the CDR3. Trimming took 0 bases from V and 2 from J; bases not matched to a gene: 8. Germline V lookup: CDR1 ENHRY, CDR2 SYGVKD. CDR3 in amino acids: CAISESWASGTTDTQYF. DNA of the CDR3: TGTGCCATCAGTGAGTCCTGGGCTAGCGGAACCACAGATACGCAGTATTTT.

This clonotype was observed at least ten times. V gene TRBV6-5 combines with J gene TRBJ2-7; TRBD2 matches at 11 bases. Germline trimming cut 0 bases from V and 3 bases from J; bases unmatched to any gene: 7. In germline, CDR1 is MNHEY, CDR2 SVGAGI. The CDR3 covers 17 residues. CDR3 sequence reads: CASSYSPTGTSGYEQYF. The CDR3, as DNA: TGTGCCAGCAGTTACTCCCCAACCGGGACTAGCGGCTACGAGCAGTACTTC.

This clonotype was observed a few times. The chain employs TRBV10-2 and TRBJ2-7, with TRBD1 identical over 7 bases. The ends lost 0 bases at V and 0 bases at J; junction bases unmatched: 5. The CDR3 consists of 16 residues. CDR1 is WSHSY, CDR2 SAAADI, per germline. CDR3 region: CASSESGQMSSYEQYF. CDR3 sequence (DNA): TGCGCCAGCAGTGAGTCGGGACAGATGAGCTCCTACGAGCAGTACTTC.

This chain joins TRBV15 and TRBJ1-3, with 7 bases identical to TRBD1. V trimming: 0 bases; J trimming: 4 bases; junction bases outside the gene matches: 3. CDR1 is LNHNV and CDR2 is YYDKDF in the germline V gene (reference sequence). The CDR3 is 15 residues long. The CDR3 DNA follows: TGTGCCACCAGCAGAGATTTGGGACAGGGAAACACCATATATTTT. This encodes CATSRDLGQGNTIYF.

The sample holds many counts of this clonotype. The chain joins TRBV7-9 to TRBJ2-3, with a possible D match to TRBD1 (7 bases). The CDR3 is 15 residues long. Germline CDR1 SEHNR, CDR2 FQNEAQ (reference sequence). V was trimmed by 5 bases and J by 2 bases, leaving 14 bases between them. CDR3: CASSARDRYTDTQYF. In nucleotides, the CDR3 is TGTGCCAGCAGCGCGCGGGACAGATACACAGATACGCAGTATTTT.

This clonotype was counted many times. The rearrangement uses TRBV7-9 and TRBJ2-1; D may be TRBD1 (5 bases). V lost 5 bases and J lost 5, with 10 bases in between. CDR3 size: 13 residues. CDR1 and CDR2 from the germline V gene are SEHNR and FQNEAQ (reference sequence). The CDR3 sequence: CASSPRRDNEQFF. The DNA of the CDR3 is TGTGCCAGCAGCCCGCGCAGGGACAATGAGCAGTTCTTC.

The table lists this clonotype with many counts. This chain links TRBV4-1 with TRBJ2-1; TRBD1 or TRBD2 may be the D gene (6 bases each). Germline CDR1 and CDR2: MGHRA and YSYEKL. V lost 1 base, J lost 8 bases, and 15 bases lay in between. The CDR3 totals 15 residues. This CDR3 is CASSQGTGTVDEQFF. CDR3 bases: TGCGCCAGCAGCCAAGGTACAGGGACTGTGGATGAGCAGTTCTTC.

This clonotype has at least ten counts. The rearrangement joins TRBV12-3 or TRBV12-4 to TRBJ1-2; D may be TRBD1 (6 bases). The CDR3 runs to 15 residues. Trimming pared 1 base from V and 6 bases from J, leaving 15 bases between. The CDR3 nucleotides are TGTGCCAGCAGTTTAGGGGGGGCTGAGAGGAATGGCTACACCTTC. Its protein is CASSLGGAERNGYTF.

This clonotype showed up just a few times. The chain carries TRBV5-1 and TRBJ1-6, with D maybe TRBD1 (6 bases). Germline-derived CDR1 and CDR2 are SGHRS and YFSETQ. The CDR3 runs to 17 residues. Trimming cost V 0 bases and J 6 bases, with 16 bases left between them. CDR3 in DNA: TGCGCCAGCAGCTTGGGTGACAGGAGATGGGGTAATTCACCCCTCCACTTT. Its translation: CASSLGDRRWGNSPLHF.

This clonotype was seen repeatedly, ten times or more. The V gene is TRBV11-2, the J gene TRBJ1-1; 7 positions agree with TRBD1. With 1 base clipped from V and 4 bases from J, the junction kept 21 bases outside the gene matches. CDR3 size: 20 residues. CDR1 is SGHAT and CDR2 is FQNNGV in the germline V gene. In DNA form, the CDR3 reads TGTGCCAGCAGCTTAGTTTTCAGGGGGTTTACGGGTGTCGAGAGCACTGAAGCTTTCTTT. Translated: CASSLVFRGFTGVESTEAFF.

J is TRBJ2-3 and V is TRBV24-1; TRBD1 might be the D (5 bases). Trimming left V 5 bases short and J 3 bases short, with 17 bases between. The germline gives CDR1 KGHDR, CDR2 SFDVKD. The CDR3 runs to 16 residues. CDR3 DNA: TGTGCCACCAGTGCCACAGGATCGTATGGGACAGATACGCAGTATTTT. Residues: CATSATGSYGTDTQYF.

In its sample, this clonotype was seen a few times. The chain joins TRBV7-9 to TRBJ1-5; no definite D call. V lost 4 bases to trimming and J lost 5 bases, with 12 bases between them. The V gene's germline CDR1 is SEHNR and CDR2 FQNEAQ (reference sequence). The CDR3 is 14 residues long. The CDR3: CASSSWTHDQPQHF. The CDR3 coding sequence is TGTGCCAGCAGCTCCTGGACGCACGATCAGCCCCAGCATTTT.

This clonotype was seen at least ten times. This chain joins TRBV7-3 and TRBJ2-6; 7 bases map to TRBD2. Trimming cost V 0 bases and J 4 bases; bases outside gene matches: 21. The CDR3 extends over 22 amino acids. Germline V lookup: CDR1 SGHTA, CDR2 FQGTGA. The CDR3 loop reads CASSLTQYPPETSPLGANVLTF. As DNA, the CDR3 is TGTGCCAGCAGCTTAACTCAGTACCCCCCCGAGACTAGCCCATTGGGGGCCAACGTCCTGACTTTC.

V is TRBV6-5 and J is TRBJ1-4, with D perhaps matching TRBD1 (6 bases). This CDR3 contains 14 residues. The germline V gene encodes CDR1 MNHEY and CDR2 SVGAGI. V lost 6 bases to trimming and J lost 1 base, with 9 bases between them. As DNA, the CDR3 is TGTGCCAGCAGACCGGGACAAACTAATGAAAAACTGTTTTTT. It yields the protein CASRPGQTNEKLFF.

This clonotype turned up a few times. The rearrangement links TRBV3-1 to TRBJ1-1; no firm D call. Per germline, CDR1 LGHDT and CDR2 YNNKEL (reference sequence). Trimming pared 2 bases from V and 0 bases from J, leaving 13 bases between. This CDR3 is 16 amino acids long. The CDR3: CASSQSASYVNTEAFF. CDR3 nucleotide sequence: TGTGCCAGCAGCCAATCTGCATCATACGTGAACACTGAAGCTTTCTTT.

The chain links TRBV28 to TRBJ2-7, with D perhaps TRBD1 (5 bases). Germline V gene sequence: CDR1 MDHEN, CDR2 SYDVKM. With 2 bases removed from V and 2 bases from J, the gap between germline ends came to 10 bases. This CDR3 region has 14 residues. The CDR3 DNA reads TGTGCCAGCAGTTTACTGGAAGGGGCCTACGAGCAGTACTTC. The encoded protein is CASSLLEGAYEQYF.

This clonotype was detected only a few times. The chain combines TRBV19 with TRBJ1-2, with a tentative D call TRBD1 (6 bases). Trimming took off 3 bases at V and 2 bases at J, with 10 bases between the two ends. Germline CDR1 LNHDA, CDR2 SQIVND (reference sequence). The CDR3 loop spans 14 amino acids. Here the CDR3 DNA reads TGTGCCAGTAGTATCCTCACAGGGAACTATGGCTACACCTTC. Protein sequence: CASSILTGNYGYTF. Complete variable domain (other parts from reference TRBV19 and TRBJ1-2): DGGITQSPKYLFRKEGQNVTLSCEQNLNHDAMYWYRQDPGQGLRLIYYSQIVNDFQKGDIAEGYSVSREKKESFPLTVTSAQKNPTAFYLCASSILTGNYGYTFGSGTRLTVV.

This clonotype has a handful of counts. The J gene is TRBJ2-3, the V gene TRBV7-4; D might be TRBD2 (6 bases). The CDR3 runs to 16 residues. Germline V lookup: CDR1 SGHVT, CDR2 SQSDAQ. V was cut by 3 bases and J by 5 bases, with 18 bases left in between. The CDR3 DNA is TGTGCCAGCAGCTTCGGGGTGATGGTGGGGGGAGATACGCAGTATTTT. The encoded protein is CASSFGVMVGGDTQYF. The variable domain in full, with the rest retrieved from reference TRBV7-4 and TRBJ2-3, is GAGVSQSPRYKVAKRGRDVALRCDSISGHVTLYWYRQTLGQGSEVLTYSQSDAQRDKSGRPSGRFSAERPERSVSTLKIQRTEQGDSAVYLCASSFGVMVGGDTQYFGPGTRLTVL.

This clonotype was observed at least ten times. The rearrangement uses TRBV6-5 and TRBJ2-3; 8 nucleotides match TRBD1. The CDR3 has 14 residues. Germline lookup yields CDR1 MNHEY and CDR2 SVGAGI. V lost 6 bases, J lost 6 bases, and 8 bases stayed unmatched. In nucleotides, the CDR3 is TGTGCCAGCAGAAAGAAGGACAGGGCCGATACGCAGTATTTT. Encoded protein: CASRKKDRADTQYF.

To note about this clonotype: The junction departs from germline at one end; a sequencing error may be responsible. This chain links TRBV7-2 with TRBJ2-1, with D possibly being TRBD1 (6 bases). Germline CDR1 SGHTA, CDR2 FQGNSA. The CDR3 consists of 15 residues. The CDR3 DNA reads TGTGCCAGAAGCTCCAGGGGTTATACATACAATGAGACGTTCTTC. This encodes CARSSRGYTYNETFF.

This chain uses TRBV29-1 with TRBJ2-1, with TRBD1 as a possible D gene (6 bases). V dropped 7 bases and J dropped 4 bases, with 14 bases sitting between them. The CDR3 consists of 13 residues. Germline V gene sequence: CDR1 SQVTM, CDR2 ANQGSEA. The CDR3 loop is CSARRGTYNEQFF. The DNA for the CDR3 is TGCAGCGCCCGAAGAGGGACATACAATGAGCAGTTCTTC.

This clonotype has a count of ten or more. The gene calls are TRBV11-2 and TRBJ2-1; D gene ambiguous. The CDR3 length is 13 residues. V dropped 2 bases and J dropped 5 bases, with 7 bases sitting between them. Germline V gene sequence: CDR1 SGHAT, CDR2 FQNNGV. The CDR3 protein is CASSLRSDNEQFF. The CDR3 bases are TGTGCCAGCAGCTTAAGGAGCGACAATGAGCAGTTCTTC.

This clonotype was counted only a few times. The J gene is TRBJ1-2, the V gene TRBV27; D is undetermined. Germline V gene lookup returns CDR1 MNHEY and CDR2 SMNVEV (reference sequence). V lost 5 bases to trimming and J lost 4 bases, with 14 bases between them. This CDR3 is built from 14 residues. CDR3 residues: CASSKRGTFYGYTF. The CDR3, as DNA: TGTGCCAGCAGTAAACGGGGAACCTTCTATGGCTACACCTTC.